This T cell receptor beta chain was observed in a study of blood T cells in healthy people across ages. This clonotype was detected a few times. The CDR3 extends over 14 amino acids. V lost 0 bases to trimming and J lost 3 bases, with 6 bases between them. From germline, CDR1 is MNHNY and CDR2 SVGAGI (reference sequence). Primers used in a second PCR of roughly 6 to 11 cycles were a sample-barcoded 5' primer and a J-beta primer mix. Each sample yielded at least 2.5 million CDR3-containing paired-end reads. TCRdb independently ran MiXCR on the 5' RACE reads; one entry per CDR3 protein. The profile covers 1,800,000 or so distinct CDR3 sequences, with about two fifths appearing a single time and 23% taken by the ten largest.

The chain combines TRBV6-6 with TRBJ2-1; a weak D match, TRBD1 (5 bases). The sequenced sample consisted of blood. This receptor was taken from a human donor in good health. This CDR3 is CASSYSQGYNEQFF. CDR3 in DNA: TGTGCCAGCAGTTACTCCCAGGGCTACAATGAGCAGTTCTTC.